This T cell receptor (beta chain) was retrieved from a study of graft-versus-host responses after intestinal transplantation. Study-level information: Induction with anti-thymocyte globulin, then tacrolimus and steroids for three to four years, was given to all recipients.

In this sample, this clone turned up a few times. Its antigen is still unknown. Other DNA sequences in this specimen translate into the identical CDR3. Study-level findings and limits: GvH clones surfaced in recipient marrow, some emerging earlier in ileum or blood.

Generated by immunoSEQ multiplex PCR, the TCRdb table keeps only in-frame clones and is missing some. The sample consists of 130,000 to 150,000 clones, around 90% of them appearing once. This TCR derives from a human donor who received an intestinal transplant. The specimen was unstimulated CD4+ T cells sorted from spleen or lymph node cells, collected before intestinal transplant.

The CDR3 sequence is CAWSSGGYNEQFF. Written as DNA, the CDR3 is TGTGCCTGGAGCAGCGGGGGATACAATGAGCAGTTCTTC. The gene calls are TRBV30 and TRBJ2-1, with 8 bases matching TRBD2. Trimming removed 3 bases from V and 4 bases from J; junction bases left unmatched: 2. This CDR3 spans 13 amino acids. CDR1 GTSNPN and CDR2 SVGIG come from the germline V gene (reference sequence).